A selection of T cell receptor beta chains follows, all from one sample in a study of T cells in Graves' hyperthyroidism and ophthalmopathy. Each CDR3 protein gets one entry after TCRdb re-called the multiplex PCR reads with MiXCR. Here the sample spans around 520,000 distinct CDR3 sequences, approximately 14% being singletons. The sequenced sample consisted of blood. These receptors came from a woman under 30 with Graves' hyperthyroidism. The CDR3 runs from the conserved cysteine through the conserved F or W. The D gene is left open where the match is weak. Where a row states a size, it is once, few, many or the class of an expanded clone; other rows omit it.

J gene,clone size,D gene,V gene,CDR3 protein,CDR3 DNA
TRBJ2-1,many,.,TRBV12-3/TRBV12-4,CASSSYPYSYNEQFF,TGTGCCAGCAGTTCGTACCCTTACTCCTACAATGAGCAGTTCTTC
TRBJ2-2,many,TRBD2,TRBV9,CASSLRLAGTTGELFF,TGTGCCAGCAGCTTGAGACTAGCGGGCACCACCGGGGAGCTGTTTTTT
TRBJ2-5,many,.,TRBV7-9,CASSLGLLQETQYF,TGTGCCAGCAGCTTAGGACTTCTTCAAGAGACCCAGTACTTC
TRBJ1-1,.,.,TRBV27,CASSGPLRAFF,TGTGCCAGCAGTGGGCCGCTTCGGGCTTTCTTT
TRBJ1-2,.,.,TRBV30,CAWSVETGAYGYTF,TGTGCCTGGAGTGTAGAGACAGGCGCGTATGGCTACACCTTC
TRBJ2-2,few,.,TRBV3-1,CASSQGEITGELFF,TGTGCCAGCAGCCAAGGCGAGATCACCGGGGAGCTGTTTTTT
TRBJ1-2,.,.,TRBV7-8,CASGTRLRPYGYTF,TGTGCCAGCGGCACCCGCCTGCGACCTTATGGCTACACCTTC
TRBJ2-3,.,.,TRBV19,CATSPQGADTQYF,TGTGCCACAAGCCCGCAGGGAGCAGATACGCAGTATTTT
TRBJ2-4,.,TRBD2,TRBV3-1,CASSQGGSGSGYF,TGTGCCAGCAGCCAAGGGGGTAGCGGGAGTGGGTACTTC
TRBJ2-1,many,TRBD2,TRBV20-1,CSAPVGASGATSSYNEQFF,TGCAGTGCGCCGGTGGGGGCTAGCGGGGCAACAAGCTCCTACAATGAGCAGTTCTTC
TRBJ1-5,few,.,TRBV30,CAWSDWGSGINQPQHF,TGTGCCTGGAGTGATTGGGGGTCCGGTATCAATCAGCCCCAGCATTTT
TRBJ2-1,.,TRBD2,TRBV4-1,CASSLRSKAGDEQFF,TGCGCCAGCAGCCTCCGATCAAAGGCGGGGGATGAGCAGTTCTTC
TRBJ2-4,.,.,TRBV10-2,CATSRQYWSSKNIQYF,TGCGCCACCTCACGCCAATACTGGAGCTCCAAAAACATTCAGTACTTC
TRBJ2-3,many,.,TRBV11-3,CASSSGPAADTQYF,TGTGCCAGCAGCTCCGGCCCTGCTGCAGATACGCAGTATTTT
TRBJ1-1,many,.,TRBV12-3/TRBV12-4,CASSLRMTANTEAFF,TGTGCCAGCAGTTTGAGGATGACAGCCAACACTGAAGCTTTCTTT
TRBJ2-1,few,.,TRBV30,CAWKDFDSYNEQFF,TGTGCCTGGAAAGACTTCGACTCCTACAATGAGCAGTTCTTC
TRBJ1-2,.,.,TRBV7-6,CASSRGPSNYGYTF,TGTGCCAGCAGCAGGGGCCCTTCTAACTATGGCTACACCTTC
TRBJ2-1,.,.,TRBV27,CASSFGVEQFF,TGTGCCAGCAGTTTTGGGGTTGAGCAGTTCTTC
TRBJ2-1,many,TRBD2,TRBV5-6,CASSLIVTGGSYNEQFF,TGTGCCAGCAGCTTAATTGTAACGGGAGGCTCCTACAATGAGCAGTTCTTC
TRBJ2-1,many,.,TRBV6-1,CASGSPPQQAYNEQFF,TGTGCCAGCGGATCACCACCCCAGCAGGCCTACAATGAGCAGTTCTTC
TRBJ1-1,few,.,TRBV5-5,CASSFRGRIEAFF,TGTGCCAGCAGCTTTCGGGGGCGCATTGAAGCTTTCTTT
TRBJ1-6,many,.,TRBV6-2/TRBV6-3,CASSHSLLDSQNSPLHF,TGTGCCAGCAGTCACTCCCTCCTGGACAGTCAGAATTCACCCCTCCACTTT
TRBJ2-3,few,.,TRBV29-1,CSVGSATDTQYF,TGCAGCGTTGGTTCGGCGACAGATACGCAGTATTTT
TRBJ2-1,.,.,TRBV28,CATTGLQSYNEQFF,TGTGCCACCACCGGGCTCCAATCCTACAATGAGCAGTTCTTC
TRBJ2-1,many,TRBD2,TRBV24-1,CATSDPGTSIVEQFF,TGTGCCACCAGTGATCCCGGGACTAGCATAGTTGAGCAGTTCTTC
TRBJ1-1,many,.,TRBV24-1,CATSSGRRNTEAFF,TGTGCCACCAGTTCGGGAAGAAGGAACACTGAAGCTTTCTTT
TRBJ2-1,many,TRBD2,TRBV6-5,CASSYPGTSGDNEQFF,TGTGCCAGCAGTTACCCCGGGACTAGCGGGGACAATGAGCAGTTCTTC
TRBJ1-5,.,TRBD1,TRBV27,CASRPDREGQPQHF,TGTGCCAGCAGACCGGACAGGGAGGGTCAGCCCCAGCATTTT
TRBJ1-2,many,TRBD1,TRBV9,CASSETGGSYGYTF,TGTGCCAGCAGCGAGACAGGGGGGAGCTATGGCTACACCTTC
TRBJ2-2,many,.,TRBV30,CAWSVGGKATGELFF,TGTGCCTGGAGTGTGGGCGGGAAGGCCACCGGGGAGCTGTTTTTT
TRBJ2-1,few,TRBD2,TRBV6-1,CASNYPGLAGGGDGDEQFF,TGTGCCAGCAATTACCCGGGACTAGCGGGAGGTGGGGATGGGGATGAGCAGTTCTTC
TRBJ2-1,many,TRBD1,TRBV12-3/TRBV12-4,CASSLEGAGMNEQFF,TGTGCCAGCAGTTTAGAGGGGGCAGGGATGAATGAGCAGTTCTTC
TRBJ2-1,many,.,TRBV5-1,CASSLGPNGNEQFF,TGCGCCAGCAGCTTGGGCCCTAACGGGAATGAGCAGTTCTTC
TRBJ2-7,many,.,TRBV11-2,CASRILQGDTYEQYF,TGTGCCAGCAGAATCTTGCAGGGAGATACCTACGAGCAGTACTTC
TRBJ2-5,many,.,TRBV11-2,CASSTGQPGETQYF,TGTGCCAGCAGCACCGGGCAACCGGGGGAGACCCAGTACTTC
TRBJ2-1,many,TRBD2,TRBV12-3/TRBV12-4,CASSPATSGTYNEQFF,TGTGCCAGCAGTCCCGCGACTAGCGGGACCTACAATGAGCAGTTCTTC
TRBJ1-6,.,.,TRBV30,CAWSVMINRWSENSPLHF,TGTGCCTGGAGTGTAATGATAAACAGGTGGTCGGAGAATTCACCCCTCCACTTT
TRBJ2-3,.,.,TRBV12-3/TRBV12-4,CASSSGTSTQYF,TGTGCCAGCAGTTCGGGTACGAGTACGCAGTATTTT
TRBJ2-1,many,.,TRBV12-3/TRBV12-4,CASSHPTEQFF,TGTGCCAGCAGCCACCCTACTGAGCAGTTCTTC
TRBJ2-1,few,.,TRBV7-9,CASSSLATTYNEQFF,TGTGCCAGCAGCTCTTTAGCCACAACCTACAATGAGCAGTTCTTC
TRBJ1-5,many,.,TRBV24-1,CATSDVGNQPQHF,TGTGCCACCAGTGATGTTGGCAATCAGCCCCAGCATTTT
TRBJ1-1,few,TRBD1,TRBV7-9,CASSWTGGNTEAFF,TGTGCCAGCAGCTGGACAGGGGGAAACACTGAAGCTTTCTTT
TRBJ1-1,many,.,TRBV12-3/TRBV12-4,CASSLVGEAFF,TGTGCCAGCAGTTTAGTGGGTGAAGCTTTCTTT
TRBJ2-5,many,TRBD2,TRBV11-2,CASSLLLAGGIETQYF,TGTGCCAGCAGCCTGTTACTAGCGGGAGGGATAGAGACCCAGTACTTC
TRBJ2-6,.,.,TRBV30,CAWTGGANVLTF,TGTGCCTGGACGGGTGGGGCCAACGTCCTGACTTTC
TRBJ2-7,once,TRBD1,TRBV11-3,CASSEQQGLSSEQYF,TGTGCCAGCAGCGAACAACAGGGGCTGTCCTCCGAGCAGTACTTC
TRBJ2-1,many,.,TRBV5-6,CASSFGGHEQFF,TGTGCCAGCAGCTTCGGGGGCCATGAGCAGTTCTTC
TRBJ1-1,many,TRBD1,TRBV10-3,CAISESTGSITEAFF,TGTGCCATCAGTGAGTCGACAGGGTCGATCACTGAAGCTTTCTTT
TRBJ2-5,many,.,TRBV2,CASSEGRGKETQYF,TGTGCCAGCAGTGAGGGCAGGGGAAAGGAGACCCAGTACTTC
TRBJ2-2,many,.,TRBV7-3,CASSRGVGELFF,TGTGCCAGCAGCCGTGGGGTCGGGGAGCTGTTTTTT
TRBJ1-1,few,.,TRBV5-1,CASSRTPGTETEAFF,TGCGCCAGCAGCCGAACACCCGGGACTGAGACTGAAGCTTTCTTT
TRBJ2-3,few,TRBD2,TRBV9,CASSSPHPMAGGVTDTQYF,TGTGCCAGCAGCTCCCCCCACCCCATGGCGGGAGGCGTCACAGATACGCAGTATTTT
TRBJ2-5,few,TRBD2,TRBV7-7,CASSLASAGGTETQYF,TGTGCCAGCAGCTTAGCCTCAGCGGGAGGTACGGAGACCCAGTACTTC
TRBJ1-5,many,.,TRBV2,CASSDGKLNQPQHF,TGTGCCAGCAGTGATGGGAAGCTAAATCAGCCCCAGCATTTT
TRBJ2-7,many,TRBD2,TRBV11-1,CASSLDSSGNSYEQYF,TGTGCCAGCAGCTTAGATTCTAGCGGGAATTCCTACGAGCAGTACTTC
TRBJ1-5,many,TRBD1,TRBV12-3/TRBV12-4,CASRDRGENQPQHF,TGTGCCAGCAGGGACAGGGGAGAGAATCAGCCCCAGCATTTT
TRBJ1-3,.,.,TRBV5-6,CASSLFLGKGNTIYF,TGTGCCAGCAGCTTATTTTTAGGGAAAGGAAACACCATATATTTT
TRBJ2-1,many,TRBD2,TRBV20-1,CSAIHIRLAGGDEQFF,TGCAGTGCCATACACATCAGACTAGCGGGAGGCGATGAGCAGTTCTTC
TRBJ2-6,many,.,TRBV6-6,CASSYSSGANVLTF,TGTGCCAGCAGTTACTCGTCTGGGGCCAACGTCCTGACTTTC